This TCR beta chain came from a study of blood T cell repertoires in COVID-19. Across the study: Acute and convalescent COVID-19 specimens originated in the United States, Italy and Spain. T cells, B-cell-depleted T cells, or PBMCs provided the cDNA or gDNA that served as material.

Original processing notes: Reference gene primer amplification yielded estimated nucleated cell counts. Only in-frame clones appear in the TCRdb table, and some are missing; sequencing was by immunoSEQ multiplex PCR. Clone size and the V and J calls come from that table; the DNA yielded D and trimming. Of 75,000 to 95,000 clones listed, 85% to 90% are singletons. A few counts support this clone. Deletions cut 6 bases from V and 6 bases from J, with 23 bases between. Per the germline V gene, CDR1 is SGHTA and CDR2 is FQGTGA. The CDR3 has 17 amino acids. Sequencing input: peripheral blood. The TCR comes from a human donor in a cohort sampled during active COVID-19. The chain uses TRBV7-3 and TRBJ2-2; D perhaps matches TRBD2 (6 bases). In DNA, the CDR3 is TGTGCCAGCAGTGTTACCGGGAGTCCGGTAGTCCCCGGGGAGCTGTTTTTT. It codes for CASSVTGSPVVPGELFF.